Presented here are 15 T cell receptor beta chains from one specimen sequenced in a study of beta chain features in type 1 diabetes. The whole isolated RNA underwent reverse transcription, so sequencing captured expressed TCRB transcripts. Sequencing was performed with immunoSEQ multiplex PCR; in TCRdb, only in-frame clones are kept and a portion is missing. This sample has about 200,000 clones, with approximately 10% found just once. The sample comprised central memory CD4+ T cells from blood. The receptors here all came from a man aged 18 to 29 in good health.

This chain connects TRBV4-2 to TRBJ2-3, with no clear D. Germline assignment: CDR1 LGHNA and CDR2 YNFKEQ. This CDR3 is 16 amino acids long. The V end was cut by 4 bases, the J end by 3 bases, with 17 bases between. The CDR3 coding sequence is TGTGCCAGCAGCCCCCAAGCCGGGTTTAGAACAGATACGCAGTATTTT. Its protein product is CASSPQAGFRTDTQYF.

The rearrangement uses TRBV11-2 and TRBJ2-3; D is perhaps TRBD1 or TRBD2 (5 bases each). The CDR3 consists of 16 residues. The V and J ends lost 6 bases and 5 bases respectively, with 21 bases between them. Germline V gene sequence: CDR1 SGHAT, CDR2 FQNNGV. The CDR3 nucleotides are TGTGCCAGCAGATCCCTGAGGGGCCAAAATGGAGATACGCAGTATTTT. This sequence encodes CASRSLRGQNGDTQYF.

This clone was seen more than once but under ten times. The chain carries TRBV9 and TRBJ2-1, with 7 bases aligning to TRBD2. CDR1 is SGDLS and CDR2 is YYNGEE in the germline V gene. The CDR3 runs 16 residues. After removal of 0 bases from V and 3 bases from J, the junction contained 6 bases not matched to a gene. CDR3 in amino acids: CASSVGGSGDYNEQFF. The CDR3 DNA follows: TGTGCCAGCAGCGTAGGCGGCAGCGGGGACTACAATGAGCAGTTCTTC. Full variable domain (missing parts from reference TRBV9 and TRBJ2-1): DSGVTQTPKHLITATGQRVTLRCSPRSGDLSVYWYQQSLDQGLQFLIQYYNGEERAKGNILERFSAQQFPDLHSELNLSSLELGDSALYFCASSVGGSGDYNEQFFGPGTRLTVL.

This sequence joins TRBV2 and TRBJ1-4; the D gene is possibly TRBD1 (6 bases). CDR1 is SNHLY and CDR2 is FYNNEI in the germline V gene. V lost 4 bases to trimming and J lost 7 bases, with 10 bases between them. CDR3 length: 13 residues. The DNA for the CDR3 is TGTGCCAGCAGTGCAGGGGAGGGTGAAAAACTGTTTTTT. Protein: CASSAGEGEKLFF. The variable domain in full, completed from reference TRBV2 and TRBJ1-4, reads EPEVTQTPSHQVTQMGQEVILRCVPISNHLYFYWYRQILGQKVEFLVSFYNNEISEKSEIFDDQFSVERPDGSNFTLKIRSTKLEDSAMYFCASSAGEGEKLFFGSGTQLSVL.

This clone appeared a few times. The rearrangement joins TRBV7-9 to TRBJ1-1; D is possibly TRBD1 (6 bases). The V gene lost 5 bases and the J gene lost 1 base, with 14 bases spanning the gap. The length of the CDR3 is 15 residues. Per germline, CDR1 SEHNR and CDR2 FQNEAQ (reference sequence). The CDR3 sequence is CASSQRTAGNTEAFF. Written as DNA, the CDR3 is TGTGCCAGCAGCCAACGGACAGCCGGGAACACTGAAGCTTTCTTT.

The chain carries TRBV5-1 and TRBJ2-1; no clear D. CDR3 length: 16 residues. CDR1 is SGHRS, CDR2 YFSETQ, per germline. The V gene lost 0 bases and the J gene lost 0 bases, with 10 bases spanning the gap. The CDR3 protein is CASSLDPLSSYNEQFF. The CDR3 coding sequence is TGCGCCAGCAGCTTGGATCCCCTAAGCTCCTACAATGAGCAGTTCTTC.

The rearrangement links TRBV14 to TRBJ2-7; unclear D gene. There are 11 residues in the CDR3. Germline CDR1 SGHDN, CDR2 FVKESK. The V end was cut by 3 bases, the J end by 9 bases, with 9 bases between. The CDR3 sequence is CASSHLQWQYF. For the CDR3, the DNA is TGTGCCAGCAGCCACCTTCAATGGCAGTACTTC.

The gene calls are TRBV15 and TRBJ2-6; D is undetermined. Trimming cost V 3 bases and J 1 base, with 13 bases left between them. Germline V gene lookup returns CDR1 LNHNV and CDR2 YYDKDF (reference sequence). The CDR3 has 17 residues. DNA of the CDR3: TGTGCCACCAGCAGCTCCAGCCTTGGTTCTGGGGCCAACGTCCTGACTTTC. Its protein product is CATSSSSLGSGANVLTF.

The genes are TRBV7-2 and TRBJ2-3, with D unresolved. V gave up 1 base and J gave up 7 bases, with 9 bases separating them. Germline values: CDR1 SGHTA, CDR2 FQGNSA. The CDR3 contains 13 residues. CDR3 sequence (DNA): TGTGCCAGCAGCTTAGAGTTACGACATACGCAGTATTTT. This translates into CASSLELRHTQYF.

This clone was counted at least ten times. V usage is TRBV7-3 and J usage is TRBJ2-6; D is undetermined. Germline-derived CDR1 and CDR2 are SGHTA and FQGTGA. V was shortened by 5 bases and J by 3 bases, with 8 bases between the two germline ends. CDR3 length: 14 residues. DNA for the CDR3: TGTGCCAGCAGCCAAGACTTTGGGGCCAACGTCCTGACTTTC. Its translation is CASSQDFGANVLTF.

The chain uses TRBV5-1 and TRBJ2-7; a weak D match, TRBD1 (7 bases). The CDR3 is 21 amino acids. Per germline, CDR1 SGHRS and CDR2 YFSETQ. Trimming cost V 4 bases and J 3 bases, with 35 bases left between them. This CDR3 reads CASSPGSAGGGYRGTNYEQYF. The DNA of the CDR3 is TGCGCCAGCAGCCCTGGTAGCGCTGGAGGGGGCTACCGGGGGACGAACTACGAGCAGTACTTC.

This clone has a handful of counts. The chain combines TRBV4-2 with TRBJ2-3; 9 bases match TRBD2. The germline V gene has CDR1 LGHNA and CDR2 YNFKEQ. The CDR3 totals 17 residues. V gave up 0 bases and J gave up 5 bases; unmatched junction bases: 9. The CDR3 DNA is TGTGCCAGCAGCCAAGATCTGTCAGCGGGAGGCGGAGATACGCAGTATTTT. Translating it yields CASSQDLSAGGGDTQYF.

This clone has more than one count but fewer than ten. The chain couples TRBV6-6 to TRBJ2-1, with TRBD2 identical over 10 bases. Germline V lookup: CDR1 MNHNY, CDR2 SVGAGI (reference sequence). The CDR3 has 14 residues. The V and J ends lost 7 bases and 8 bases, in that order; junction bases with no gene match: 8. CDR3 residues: CASKLAGEGYEQFF. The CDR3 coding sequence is TGTGCCAGCAAGCTAGCGGGAGAGGGGTATGAGCAGTTCTTC.

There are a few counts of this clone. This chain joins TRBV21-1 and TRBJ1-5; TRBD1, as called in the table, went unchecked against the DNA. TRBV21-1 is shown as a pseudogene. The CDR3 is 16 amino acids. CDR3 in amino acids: CASSRRGQGANQPQHF. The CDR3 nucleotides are TGTGCCAGCAGCAGAAGAGGGCAGGGGGCGAATCAGCCCCAGCATTTT.

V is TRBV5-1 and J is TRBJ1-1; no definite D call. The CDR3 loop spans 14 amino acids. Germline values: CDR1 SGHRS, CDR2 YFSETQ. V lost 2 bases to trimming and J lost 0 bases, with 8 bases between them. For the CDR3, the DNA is TGCGCCAGCAGCTTTGGCAGAGTGAACACTGAAGCTTTCTTT. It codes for CASSFGRVNTEAFF.